Presented here are 15 T cell receptor beta chains from one specimen sequenced in a study of cytotoxic CD8 clonotypes in ibrutinib-treated CLL. Libraries were prepared by immunoSEQ multiplex PCR; TCRdb keeps only in-frame clonotypes and omits some of them. There are fewer than 13,000 clones in the sample; around three quarters occur only once, and 15% to 20% lies in the top ten. The sequenced sample was PBMCs, obtained at disease progression, from a patient treated with ibrutinib. These receptors originate from a human donor with chronic lymphocytic leukemia.

The chain recombines TRBV6-1 with TRBJ1-2, with D maybe TRBD1 (5 bases). CDR3 length: 15 amino acids. V was pared by 0 bases and J by 2 bases, with 10 bases between. In germline, CDR1 is MNHNS, CDR2 SASEGT. The CDR3 DNA sequence: TGTGCCAGCAGTGAAGCGGTAGGGGCAAACTATGGCTACACCTTC. Translating gives CASSEAVGANYGYTF.

This clone is medium-sized in the sample. This rearrangement joins TRBV4-2 to TRBJ2-3, with TRBD2 as a possible D gene (6 bases). V lost 4 bases and J 7 bases, leaving 15 bases between the germline ends. Germline V lookup: CDR1 LGHNA, CDR2 YNFKEQ. The CDR3 consists of 14 residues. Here the CDR3 reads CASSLGGPLNTQYF. The CDR3 DNA sequence: TGTGCCAGCAGCCTTGGAGGGCCGTTGAATACGCAGTATTTT.

The V call is TRBV27, the J call TRBJ2-7, with 9 bases matching TRBD1. After removal of 5 bases from V and 2 bases from J, the junction contained 4 bases not matched to a gene. This CDR3 has 14 residues. Germline V gene sequence: CDR1 MNHEY, CDR2 SMNVEV (reference sequence). CDR3 residues: CASSQDRGPYEQYF. Here the CDR3 DNA reads TGTGCCAGCAGTCAGGACAGGGGCCCCTACGAGCAGTACTTC.

The V call is TRBV6-1, the J call TRBJ1-1; D remains unclear. This CDR3 is 15 amino acids long. Germline values: CDR1 MNHNS, CDR2 SASEGT. The germline V and J ends were trimmed by 4 bases and 3 bases, with 15 bases remaining between them. Written as DNA, the CDR3 is TGTGCCAGCAGTGCCGCTGCCTTTACTGACACTGAAGCTTTCTTT. This encodes CASSAAAFTDTEAFF.

The chain combines TRBV7-3 with TRBJ2-4; 8 bases are a match to TRBD1. This CDR3 has 15 amino acids. V dropped 6 bases and J dropped 8; count of bases not matched to a gene: 12. Per germline, CDR1 SGHTA and CDR2 FQGTGA. For the CDR3, the DNA is TGTGCCAGCAGTTCGGACAGGGAAGGGATCTACATTCAGTACTTC. Its protein is CASSSDREGIYIQYF. Together with reference TRBV7-3 and TRBJ2-4, the CDR3 gives the full variable domain: GAGVSQTPSNKVTEKGKYVELRCDPISGHTALYWYRQSLGQGPEFLIYFQGTGAADDSGLPNDRFFAVRPEGSVSTLKIQRTERGDSAVYLCASSSDREGIYIQYFGAGTRLSVL.

This clone was detected a few times. The gene calls are TRBV4-1 and TRBJ2-1; TRBD2 matches at 7 bases. V lost 0 bases to trimming and J lost 4 bases; unmatched junction nucleotides: 12. The CDR3 contains 18 residues. Germline CDR1 MGHRA, CDR2 YSYEKL. CDR3 bases: TGCGCCAGCAGCCAAGAACCATACGCTAGCGGCCTTTACAATGAGCAGTTCTTC. Translation gives CASSQEPYASGLYNEQFF.

The chain employs TRBV19 and TRBJ2-7, with TRBD1 as a possible D gene (5 bases). The germline gives CDR1 LNHDA, CDR2 SQIVND (reference sequence). This CDR3 is built from 13 residues. Trimming shortened V by 5 bases and J by 2 bases, and 10 bases separated the two germline ends. Written as DNA, the CDR3 is TGTGCCAGTAGTTGGGGCCTGGCCTACGAGCAGTACTTC. This translates into CASSWGLAYEQYF.

This chain uses TRBV6-5 with TRBJ1-3; D is perhaps TRBD1 (5 bases). Trimming cost V 5 bases and J 8 bases, with 10 bases left between them. Germline lookup yields CDR1 MNHEY and CDR2 SVGAGI. The CDR3 has 12 residues. The CDR3: CASSNRFDTIYF. The CDR3 region has the DNA TGTGCCAGCAGTAACAGGTTCGACACCATATATTTT.

V and J are TRBV2 and TRBJ2-7, with 7 nucleotides matching TRBD1. CDR1 and CDR2 (germline): SNHLY, FYNNEI. With V trimmed by 6 bases and J by 4 bases, 15 bases remained unmatched. The CDR3 is made up of 16 amino acids. The CDR3 is CASRSTLTGRGYEQYF. The CDR3 DNA follows: TGTGCCAGCAGATCCACCTTGACAGGGCGAGGGTACGAGCAGTACTTC.

This chain links TRBV4-1 with TRBJ2-2; 12 nucleotides align to TRBD2. The CDR3 spans 17 residues. With V trimmed by 1 base and J by 4 bases, 4 bases remained unmatched. Per the germline V gene, CDR1 is MGHRA and CDR2 is YSYEKL. The CDR3 reads CASSQGPGLAGTGELFF. Here the CDR3 DNA reads TGCGCCAGCAGCCAAGGGCCGGGACTAGCGGGCACCGGGGAGCTGTTTTTT.

V and J are TRBV7-9 and TRBJ2-3, with 7 bases fitting TRBD2. This CDR3 spans 15 amino acids. Germline assignment: CDR1 SEHNR and CDR2 FQNEAQ (reference sequence). Trimming removed 6 bases from V and 4 bases from J; junction bases left unmatched: 10. The CDR3 reads CASSLLRERADTQYF. DNA of the CDR3: TGTGCCAGCAGTTTACTGCGGGAGAGGGCAGATACGCAGTATTTT.

J is TRBJ2-3 and V is TRBV2, with TRBD1 identical over 9 bases. The CDR3 totals 15 residues. Per germline, CDR1 SNHLY and CDR2 FYNNEI. The ends lost 5 bases at V and 0 bases at J; junction bases unmatched: 3. The CDR3 region has the DNA TGTGCCAGCAGTATTGACAGGGGGAGCACAGATACGCAGTATTTT. Residues: CASSIDRGSTDTQYF. Based on the CDR3 plus reference TRBV2 and TRBJ2-3, the full variable domain is EPEVTQTPSHQVTQMGQEVILRCVPISNHLYFYWYRQILGQKVEFLVSFYNNEISEKSEIFDDQFSVERPDGSNFTLKIRSTKLEDSAMYFCASSIDRGSTDTQYFGPGTRLTVL.

The J gene is TRBJ1-5, the V gene TRBV2; TRBD1 aligns across 7 bases. CDR3 length: 16 residues. Per germline, CDR1 SNHLY and CDR2 FYNNEI. Losses at the gene ends were 1 base for V and 2 bases for J; bases not matched to a gene: 5. The CDR3 loop reads CASSEEGAAGNQPQHF. In DNA, the CDR3 is TGTGCCAGCAGTGAAGAGGGGGCAGCGGGCAATCAGCCCCAGCATTTT.

The V gene is TRBV6-1, the J gene TRBJ2-7; possibly TRBD2 for D (5 bases). The CDR3 sequence is 13 residues long. Germline CDR1 is MNHNS and CDR2 is SASEGT. V lost 7 bases and J lost 6, with 16 bases in between. The DNA of the CDR3 is TGTGCCAGCACCCCGGCGGGCTACGCCGAGCAGTACTTC. This translates into CASTPAGYAEQYF.

The chain joins TRBV18 to TRBJ2-7; tentatively, D is TRBD1 (5 bases). This CDR3 contains 13 residues. Trimming pared 1 base from V and 2 bases from J, leaving 6 bases between. Germline-derived CDR1 and CDR2 are KGHSH and LQKENI. CDR3 sequence reads: CASSPQGTYEQYF. The CDR3 DNA reads TGTGCCAGCTCACCACAGGGGACCTACGAGCAGTACTTC.